Listed below are T cell receptor beta chains from one sample, sequenced in a study of cytomegalovirus exposure and HLA in healthy donors. The protocol was immunoSEQ multiplex PCR, while the TCRdb copy is restricted to in-frame clones and leaves out a portion. Of roughly 120,000 clones in the sample, 88% were seen once. The sample consisted of PBMCs. These receptors all stem from a man younger than 30 in good health and CMV-seropositive. CDR3s include the opening cysteine and the closing phenylalanine or tryptophan. A D gene is named only where the DNA matches it firmly. Rows give clone size only sometimes, using once, few, many, or a class for an expanded clone.

V	J	size	D	DNA	CDR3
TRBV7-2	TRBJ1-6	few	-	TGTGCCAGCAGCTTATTGGGGGGGGAGGATTCACCCCTCCACTTT	CASSLLGGEDSPLHF
TRBV11-3	TRBJ2-1	-	-	TGTGCCAGCAGCTTAACCAGGGGGGACCCGCCCTATTACTCCTACAATGAGCAGTTCTTC	CASSLTRGDPPYYSYNEQFF
TRBV5-5	TRBJ2-7	-	TRBD1	TGTGCCAGCAGCTTCGGGACAGGGGACGTGCAGTACTTC	CASSFGTGDVQYF
TRBV2	TRBJ1-5	-	-	TGTGCCAGCAGTGTTGACAGGTCCGAGCCGCCCCAGCATTTT	CASSVDRSEPPQHF
TRBV7-9	TRBJ2-7	-	TRBD1	TGTGCCAGCAGCGCCACAGGGGAAGCCTACGAGCAGTACTTC	CASSATGEAYEQYF
TRBV28	TRBJ1-6	-	TRBD1	TGTGCCAGCAGTTTAGAGTTTCGGCAGGGACAGACTTATAATTCACCCCTCCACTTT	CASSLEFRQGQTYNSPLHF
TRBV13	TRBJ2-1	-	-	TGTGCCAGCAGCTACGGAGGGAGAACCTACAATGAGCAGTTCTTC	CASSYGGRTYNEQFF
TRBV28	TRBJ1-4	-	TRBD1	TGTGCCAGCAGTTCAGCCCCCGGGACAGGGTATGAAAAACTGTTTTTT	CASSSAPGTGYEKLFF
TRBV4-1	TRBJ1-5	-	TRBD1	TGCGCCAGCAGCCAAGAGGGACAGGGGGTTCAGCCCCAGCATTTT	CASSQEGQGVQPQHF
TRBV7-2	TRBJ1-6	-	TRBD1	TGTGCCAGCAGCCGATACAGGGGGCGCTTGATTAATTCACCCCTCCACTTT	CASSRYRGRLINSPLHF
TRBV5-8	TRBJ2-2	-	TRBD1	TGTGCCAGCAGCCACGGGGACAGGGACACCGGGGAGCTGTTTTTT	CASSHGDRDTGELFF
TRBV29-1	TRBJ2-2	-	TRBD1	TGCAGCGTTTTAGTACCGACAGGGTATACCGGGGAGCTGTTTTTT	CSVLVPTGYTGELFF
TRBV28	TRBJ2-2	-	-	TGTGCCAGCAGTTTGGGGGCAGGGGAGCTGTTTTTT	CASSLGAGELFF
TRBV7-8	TRBJ2-7	-	TRBD2	TGTGCCAGCAGCTTAGCCCCGCGGGGGGACTACGAGCAGTACTTC	CASSLAPRGDYEQYF
TRBV2	TRBJ1-2	-	-	TGTGCCAGCAGTGAAGGAACAGGTGGACGCTATGGCTACACCTTC	CASSEGTGGRYGYTF
TRBV7-9	TRBJ1-2	once	-	TGTGCCAGCAGCTTTGGTGGGCCCATTGGCTACACCTTC	CASSFGGPIGYTF
TRBV5-8	TRBJ2-7	-	-	TGTGCCAGCTTGATCGGTTGGGGGGATCGGTACGAGCAGTACTTC	CASLIGWGDRYEQYF
TRBV2	TRBJ2-1	-	-	TGTGCCAGCAGTGAAGGGAGGGGAAATGAGCAGTTCTTC	CASSEGRGNEQFF
TRBV28	TRBJ1-1	once	TRBD1	TGTGCCAGCGGAGATGGGGCAGGGGGAGTACGGACTGAAGCTTTCTTT	CASGDGAGGVRTEAFF
TRBV2	TRBJ1-6	-	TRBD1	TGTGCCAGCAGTGAAGTGTTGCAGGGGGCGGTTAATTCACCCCTCCACTTT	CASSEVLQGAVNSPLHF
TRBV4-2	TRBJ2-3	-	TRBD2	TGTGCCAGCAGCCAACTACTAGCGGGCGGCACAGATACGCAGTATTTT	CASSQLLAGGTDTQYF
TRBV5-1	TRBJ2-5	-	TRBD1	TGCGCCAGCAGCTCCGGGACAGGGGGCTGGGAGACCCAGTACTTC	CASSSGTGGWETQYF
TRBV6-5	TRBJ2-2	-	TRBD1	TGTGCCAGCAGTTCGGACAGGGCTGTCGGGGAGCTGTTTTTT	CASSSDRAVGELFF
TRBV5-6	TRBJ2-7	-	-	TGTGCCAGCAGCACAGGGACCTACGAGCAGTACTTC	CASSTGTYEQYF
TRBV13	TRBJ2-3	-	-	TGTGCCAGCAGCCCGGACAGAGGCACAGATACGCAGTATTTT	CASSPDRGTDTQYF
TRBV4-1	TRBJ1-6	-	-	TGCGCCAGCAGCCACCAAGTGGGCCCACAGGGATCACCCCTCCACTTT	CASSHQVGPQGSPLHF
TRBV2	TRBJ2-7	-	-	TGTGCCAGCAGTGAACAGGGGACGTTTTACGAGCAGTACTTC	CASSEQGTFYEQYF
TRBV30	TRBJ2-1	once	-	TGTGCCTGGAGGATCGGGGGACACAATGAGCAGTTCTTC	CAWRIGGHNEQFF
TRBV7-9	TRBJ1-3	-	-	TGTGCCAGCAGCCTGGGAGCGAAAAACACCATATATTTT	CASSLGAKNTIYF
TRBV9	TRBJ1-3	-	TRBD1	TGTGCCAGCAGCCACCGGGACAGTAGAAACACCATATATTTT	CASSHRDSRNTIYF
TRBV7-2	TRBJ2-3	-	TRBD2	TGTGCCAGCAGCTTTAGCGGGGGGGCCGCAGATACGCAGTATTTT	CASSFSGGAADTQYF
TRBV28	TRBJ1-4	-	-	TGTGCCAGCAGGGGGGGGGTCAATGGAAAACTGTTTTTT	CASRGGVNGKLFF
TRBV6-1	TRBJ1-1	-	-	TGTGCCAGCAGTGAACGGGAGAACACTGAAGCTTTCTTT	CASSERENTEAFF
TRBV7-2	TRBJ1-1	few	-	TGTGCCAGCAGCTTATTGACCAGGGACACTGAAGCTTTCTTT	CASSLLTRDTEAFF
TRBV18	TRBJ1-5	-	-	TGTGCCAGCTCACTCGGAGTCGATCAGCCCCAGCATTTT	CASSLGVDQPQHF
TRBV6-5	TRBJ2-1	once	TRBD2	TGTGCCAGCAGTTTTTGGGGGGGTGAGCAGTTCTTC	CASSFWGGEQFF
TRBV10-1	TRBJ1-4	-	TRBD1	TGCGCCAGCAGACTGACAGGGGAAGAAGGAACTAATGAAAAACTGTTTTTT	CASRLTGEEGTNEKLFF
TRBV4-2	TRBJ2-7	-	TRBD2	TGTGCCAGCAGCCAAGACCTCCTGGCTAGCGGGGGCTTCTCCTACGAGCAGTACTTC	CASSQDLLASGGFSYEQYF
TRBV4-3	TRBJ1-2	-	TRBD1	TGCGCCAGCAGCCAAGATTGGCAGGGGGCCTATGGCTACACCTTC	CASSQDWQGAYGYTF
TRBV5-6	TRBJ1-6	-	-	TGTGCCAGCAGCTTGGACGGGGGGGGTTATGAGTCACCCCTCCACTTT	CASSLDGGGYESPLHF
TRBV27	TRBJ2-6	once	TRBD2	TGTGCCAGCAGCGAGCGGGGCTTCTATTCTGGGGCCAACGTCCTGACTTTC	CASSERGFYSGANVLTF
TRBV6-1	TRBJ1-2	-	-	TGTGCCAGCAGTGAAGCTTTACGGGACTATGGCTACACCTTC	CASSEALRDYGYTF
TRBV2	TRBJ1-6	-	-	TGTGCCAGCAGACCGGAGGACGGGTCACCCCTCCACTTT	CASRPEDGSPLHF
TRBV7-9	TRBJ1-2	-	TRBD1	TGTGCCAGCAGCCCCCCGCCGGGACAGGATCGCTATGGCTACACCTTC	CASSPPPGQDRYGYTF
TRBV2	TRBJ2-1	once	-	TGTGCCAGCACCCCTTTTGACTCTTTGTCCTACAATGAGCAGTTCTTC	CASTPFDSLSYNEQFF
TRBV5-6	TRBJ1-5	-	-	TGTGCCAGCAGCACGGACGGGAAACTCAATCAGCCCCAGCATTTT	CASSTDGKLNQPQHF
TRBV5-1	TRBJ2-7	-	-	TGCGCCAGCAGCCCCAAATCCGGGACTGACGAGCAGTACTTC	CASSPKSGTDEQYF
TRBV6-5	TRBJ2-2	once	TRBD2	TGTGCCAGCAGTTACATAGCTAGCGGCGGGGAGCTGTTTTTT	CASSYIASGGELFF
TRBV11-1	TRBJ2-2	-	-	TGTGCCAGCACGTCTTTAAATAGCGGGGAGCTGTTTTTT	CASTSLNSGELFF
TRBV6-1	TRBJ1-4	-	-	TGTGCCAGCAGTACAGGTTTTAGAGGTGAAAAACTGTTTTTT	CASSTGFRGEKLFF
TRBV5-4	TRBJ2-2	-	-	TGTGCCAGCAGCTTGGGACAGATTAACACCGGGGAGCTGTTTTTT	CASSLGQINTGELFF
TRBV7-9	TRBJ2-1	-	-	TGTGCCAGCAGCGTCAGGCAGCCTCTCAATGAGCAGTTCTTC	CASSVRQPLNEQFF
TRBV2	TRBJ1-1	-	-	TGTGCCAGCAGCAATCAGGGTGTAGCGGCTGAAGCTTTCTTT	CASSNQGVAAEAFF
TRBV6-1	TRBJ2-4	-	-	TGTGCCAGCAGTGAAGCGCCAGGGTTATACATTCAGTACTTC	CASSEAPGLYIQYF